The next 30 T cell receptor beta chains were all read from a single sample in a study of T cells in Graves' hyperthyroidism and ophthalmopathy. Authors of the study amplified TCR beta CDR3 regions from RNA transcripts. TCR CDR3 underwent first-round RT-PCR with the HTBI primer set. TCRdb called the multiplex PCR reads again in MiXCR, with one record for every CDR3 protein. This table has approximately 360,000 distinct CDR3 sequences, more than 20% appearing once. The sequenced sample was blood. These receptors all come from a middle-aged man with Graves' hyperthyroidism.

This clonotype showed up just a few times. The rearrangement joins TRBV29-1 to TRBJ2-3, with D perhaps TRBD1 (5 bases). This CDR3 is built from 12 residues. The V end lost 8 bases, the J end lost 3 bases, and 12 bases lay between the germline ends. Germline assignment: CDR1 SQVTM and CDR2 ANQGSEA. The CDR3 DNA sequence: TGCAGCTTCGAGCCAGGGACAGATACGCAGTATTTT. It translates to CSFEPGTDTQYF.

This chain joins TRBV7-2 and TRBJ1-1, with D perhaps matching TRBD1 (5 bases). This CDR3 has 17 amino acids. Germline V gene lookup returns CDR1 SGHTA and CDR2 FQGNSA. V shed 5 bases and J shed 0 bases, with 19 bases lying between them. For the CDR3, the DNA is TGTGCCAGCAGCGAAGCTTTTAAGAGGACACTGAACACTGAAGCTTTCTTT. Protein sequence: CASSEAFKRTLNTEAFF.

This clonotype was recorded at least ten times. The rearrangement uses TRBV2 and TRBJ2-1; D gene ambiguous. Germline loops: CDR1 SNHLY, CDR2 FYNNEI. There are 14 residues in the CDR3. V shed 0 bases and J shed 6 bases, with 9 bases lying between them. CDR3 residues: CASSEALPGNEQFF. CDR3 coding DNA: TGTGCCAGCAGTGAAGCGCTTCCGGGCAATGAGCAGTTCTTC.

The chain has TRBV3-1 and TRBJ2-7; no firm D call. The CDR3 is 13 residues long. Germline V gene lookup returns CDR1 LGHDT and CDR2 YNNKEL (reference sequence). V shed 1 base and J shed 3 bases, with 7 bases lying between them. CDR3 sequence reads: CASSQVDNYEQYF. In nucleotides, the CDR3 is TGTGCCAGCAGCCAAGTTGATAACTACGAGCAGTACTTC.

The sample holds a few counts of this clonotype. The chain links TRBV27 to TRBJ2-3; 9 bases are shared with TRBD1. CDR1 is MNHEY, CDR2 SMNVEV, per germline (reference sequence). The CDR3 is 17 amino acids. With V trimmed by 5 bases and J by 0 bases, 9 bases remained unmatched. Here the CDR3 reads CASSQTGTGFSTDTQYF. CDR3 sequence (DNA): TGTGCCAGCAGTCAGACCGGGACAGGGTTTAGCACAGATACGCAGTATTTT.

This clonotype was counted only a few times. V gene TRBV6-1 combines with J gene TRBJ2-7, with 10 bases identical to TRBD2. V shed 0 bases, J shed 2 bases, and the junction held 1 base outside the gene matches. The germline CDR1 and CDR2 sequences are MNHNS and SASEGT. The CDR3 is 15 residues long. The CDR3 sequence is CASSEAAGGPYEQYF. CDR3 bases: TGTGCCAGCAGTGAAGCAGCGGGAGGGCCCTACGAGCAGTACTTC.

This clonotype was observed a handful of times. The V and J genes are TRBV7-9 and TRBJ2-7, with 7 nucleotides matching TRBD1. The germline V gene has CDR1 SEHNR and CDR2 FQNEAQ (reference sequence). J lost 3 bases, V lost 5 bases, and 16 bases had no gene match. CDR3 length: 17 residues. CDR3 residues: CASSPRDSPQLGYEQYF. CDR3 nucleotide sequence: TGTGCCAGCAGCCCAAGGGACAGTCCACAGTTGGGCTACGAGCAGTACTTC.

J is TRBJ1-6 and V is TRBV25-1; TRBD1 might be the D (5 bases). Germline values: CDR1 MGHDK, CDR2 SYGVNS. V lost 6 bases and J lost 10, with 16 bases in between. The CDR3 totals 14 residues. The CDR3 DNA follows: TGTGCCAGCAGGGGGGAGGGAAGCGGATCACCCCTCCACTTT. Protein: CASRGEGSGSPLHF. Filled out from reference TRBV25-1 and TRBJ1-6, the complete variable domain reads EADIYQTPRYLVIGTGKKITLECSQTMGHDKMYWYQQDPGMELHLIHYSYGVNSTEKGDLSSESTVSRIRTEHFPLTLESARPSHTSQYLCASRGEGSGSPLHFGNGTRLTVT.

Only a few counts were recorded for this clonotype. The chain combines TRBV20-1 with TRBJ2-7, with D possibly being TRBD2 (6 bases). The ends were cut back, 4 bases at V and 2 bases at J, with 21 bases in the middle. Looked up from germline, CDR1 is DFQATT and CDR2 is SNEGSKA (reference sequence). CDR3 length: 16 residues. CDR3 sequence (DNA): TGCAGTGCTACTACTGCGGGACCCGGAGACCCCTACGAGCAGTACTTC. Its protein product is CSATTAGPGDPYEQYF.

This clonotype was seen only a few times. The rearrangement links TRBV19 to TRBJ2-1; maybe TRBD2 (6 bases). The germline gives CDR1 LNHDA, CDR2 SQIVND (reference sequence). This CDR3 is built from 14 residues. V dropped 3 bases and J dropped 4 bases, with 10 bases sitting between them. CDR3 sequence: CASSIRGIYNEQFF. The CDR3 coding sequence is TGTGCCAGTAGTATCCGGGGGATATACAATGAGCAGTTCTTC.

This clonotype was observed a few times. CDR3 bases: TGTGCCAGCAGCTTAGTAGCTAGCGGGAGTACTAACACCGGGGAGCTGTTTTTT. Residues: CASSLVASGSTNTGELFF. This chain connects TRBV7-6 to TRBJ2-2; 10 nucleotides align to TRBD2. CDR3 length: 18 amino acids. In germline, CDR1 is SGHVS, CDR2 FNYEAQ. J gave up 2 bases and V 1 base, and 7 bases lay outside the gene matches.

CDR3 nucleotides: TGTGCCAGCAGTTTCGTGGCCGGAACCGGGGAGCTGTTTTTT. This translates into CASSFVAGTGELFF. The chain links TRBV6-2 or TRBV6-3 to TRBJ2-2; D is unresolved. The CDR3 runs 14 residues. The germline V gene encodes CDR1 MNHEY and CDR2 SVGEGT. Trimming stripped 4 bases from V and 5 bases from J, with 11 bases between.

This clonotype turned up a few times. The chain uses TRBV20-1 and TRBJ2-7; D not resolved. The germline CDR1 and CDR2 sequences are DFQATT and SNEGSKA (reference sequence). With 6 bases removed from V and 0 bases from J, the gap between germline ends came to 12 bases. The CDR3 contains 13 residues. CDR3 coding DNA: TGCAGTGCCGAGTTTGGCGGCTCCTACGAGCAGTACTTC. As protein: CSAEFGGSYEQYF.

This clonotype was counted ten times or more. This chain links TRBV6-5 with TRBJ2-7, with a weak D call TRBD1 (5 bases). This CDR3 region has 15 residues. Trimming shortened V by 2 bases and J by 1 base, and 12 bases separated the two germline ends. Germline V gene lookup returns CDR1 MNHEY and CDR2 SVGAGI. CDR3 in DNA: TGTGCCAGCAGTTACGCCAGGGTGAAATCCTACGAGCAGTACTTC. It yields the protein CASSYARVKSYEQYF.

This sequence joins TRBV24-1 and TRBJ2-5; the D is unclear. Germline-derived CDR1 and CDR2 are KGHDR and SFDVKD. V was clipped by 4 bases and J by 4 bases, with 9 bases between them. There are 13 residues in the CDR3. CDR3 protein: CATSDPLVETQYF. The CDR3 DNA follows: TGTGCCACCAGTGACCCCTTGGTAGAGACCCAGTACTTC.

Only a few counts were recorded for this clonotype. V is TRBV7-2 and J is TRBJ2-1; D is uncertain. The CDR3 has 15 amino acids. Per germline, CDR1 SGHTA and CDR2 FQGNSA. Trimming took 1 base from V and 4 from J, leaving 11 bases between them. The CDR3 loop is CASSLGVAIYNEQFF. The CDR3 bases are TGTGCCAGCAGCTTAGGTGTTGCGATATACAATGAGCAGTTCTTC.

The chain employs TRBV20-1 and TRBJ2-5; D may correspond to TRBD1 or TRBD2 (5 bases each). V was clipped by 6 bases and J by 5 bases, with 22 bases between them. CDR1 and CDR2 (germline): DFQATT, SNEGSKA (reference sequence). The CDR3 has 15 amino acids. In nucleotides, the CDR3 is TGCAGTGCAACCTCACCCCAGGGAGTCGGCGAGACCCAGTACTTC. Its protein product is CSATSPQGVGETQYF.

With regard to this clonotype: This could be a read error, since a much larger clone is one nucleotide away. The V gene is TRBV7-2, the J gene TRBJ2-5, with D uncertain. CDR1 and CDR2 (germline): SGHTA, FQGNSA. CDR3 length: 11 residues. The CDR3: CASSTLATRYF. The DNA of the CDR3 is TGTGCCAGCAGCACCCTGGCGACCCGGTACTTC.

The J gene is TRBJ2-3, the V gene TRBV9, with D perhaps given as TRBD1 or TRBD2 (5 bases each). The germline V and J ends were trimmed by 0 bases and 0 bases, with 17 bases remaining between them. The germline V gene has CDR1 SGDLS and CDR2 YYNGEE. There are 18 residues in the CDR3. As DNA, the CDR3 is TGTGCCAGCAGCGTAGACCCGGGACGACAAACTAGCACAGATACGCAGTATTTT. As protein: CASSVDPGRQTSTDTQYF.

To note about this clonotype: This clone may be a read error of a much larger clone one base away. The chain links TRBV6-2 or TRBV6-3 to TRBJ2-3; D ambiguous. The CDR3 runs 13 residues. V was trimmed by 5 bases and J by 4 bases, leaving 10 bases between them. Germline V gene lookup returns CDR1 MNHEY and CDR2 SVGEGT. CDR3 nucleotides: TGTGCCAGCAGTCGTTTCTCGGCAGATACGCAGTATTTT. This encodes CASSRFSADTQYF.

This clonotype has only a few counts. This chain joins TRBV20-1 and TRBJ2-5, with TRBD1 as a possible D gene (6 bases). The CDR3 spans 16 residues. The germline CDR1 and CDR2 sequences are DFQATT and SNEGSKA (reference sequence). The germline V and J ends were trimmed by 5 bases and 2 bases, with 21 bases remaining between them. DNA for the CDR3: TGCAGTGCTCACACAGAAATCGGACAGTATCAAGAGACCCAGTACTTC. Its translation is CSAHTEIGQYQETQYF.

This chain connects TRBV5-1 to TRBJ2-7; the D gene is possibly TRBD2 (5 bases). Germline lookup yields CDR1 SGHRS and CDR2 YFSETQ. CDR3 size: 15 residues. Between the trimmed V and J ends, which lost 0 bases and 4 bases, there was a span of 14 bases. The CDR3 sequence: CASSLDAGGRYEQYF. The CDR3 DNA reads TGCGCCAGCAGCTTGGACGCGGGCGGACGTTACGAGCAGTACTTC.

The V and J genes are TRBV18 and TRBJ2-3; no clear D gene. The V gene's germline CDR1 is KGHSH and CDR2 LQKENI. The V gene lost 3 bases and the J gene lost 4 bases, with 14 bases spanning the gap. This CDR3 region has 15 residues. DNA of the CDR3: TGTGCCAGCTCACCGCTAAACAACGACGCAGATACGCAGTATTTT. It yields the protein CASSPLNNDADTQYF.

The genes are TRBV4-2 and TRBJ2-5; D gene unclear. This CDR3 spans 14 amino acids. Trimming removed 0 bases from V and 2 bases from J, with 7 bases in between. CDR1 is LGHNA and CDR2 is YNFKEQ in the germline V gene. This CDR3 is CASSQEHGQETQYF. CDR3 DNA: TGTGCCAGCAGCCAAGAACACGGACAAGAGACCCAGTACTTC.

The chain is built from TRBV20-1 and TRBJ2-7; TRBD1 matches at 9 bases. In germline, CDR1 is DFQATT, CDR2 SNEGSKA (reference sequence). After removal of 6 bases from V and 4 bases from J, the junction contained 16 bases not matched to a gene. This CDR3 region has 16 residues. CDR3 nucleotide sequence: TGCAGTGCCGTCCACCTCCCGGGACAGGGCCCTTACGAGCAGTACTTC. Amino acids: CSAVHLPGQGPYEQYF.

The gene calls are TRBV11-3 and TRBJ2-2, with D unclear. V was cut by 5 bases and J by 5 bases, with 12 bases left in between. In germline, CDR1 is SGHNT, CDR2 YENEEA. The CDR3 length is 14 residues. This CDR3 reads CASSRFQGTGELFF. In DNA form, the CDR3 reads TGTGCCAGCAGCCGATTCCAAGGAACCGGGGAGCTGTTTTTT.

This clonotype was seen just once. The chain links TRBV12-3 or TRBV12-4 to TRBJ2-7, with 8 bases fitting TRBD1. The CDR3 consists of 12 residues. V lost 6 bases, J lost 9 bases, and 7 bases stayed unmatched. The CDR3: CASSLTGALQYF. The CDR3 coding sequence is TGTGCCAGCAGCCTGACAGGGGCGTTGCAGTACTTC.

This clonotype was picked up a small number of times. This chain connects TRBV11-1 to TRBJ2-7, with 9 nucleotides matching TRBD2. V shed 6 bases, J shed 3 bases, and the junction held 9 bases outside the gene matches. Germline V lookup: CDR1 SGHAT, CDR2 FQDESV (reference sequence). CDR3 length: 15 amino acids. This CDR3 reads CASRQTRAGGYEQYF. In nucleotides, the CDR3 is TGTGCCAGCAGGCAGACTCGAGCGGGAGGCTACGAGCAGTACTTC.

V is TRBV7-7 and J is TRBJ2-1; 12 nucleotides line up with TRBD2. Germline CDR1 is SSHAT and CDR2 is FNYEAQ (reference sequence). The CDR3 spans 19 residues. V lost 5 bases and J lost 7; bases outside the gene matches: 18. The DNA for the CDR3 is TGTGCCAGCAGCCCGGGACTAGCGGGCGCCACCCCAAACTTTAATGAGCAGTTCTTC. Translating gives CASSPGLAGATPNFNEQFF.

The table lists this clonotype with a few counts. The CDR3 DNA follows: TGTGCTAGTGGATCCGGGGCGCGGTCGGCCCAGTACTTC. Amino acids: CASGSGARSAQYF. The V gene is TRBV12-5, the J gene TRBJ2-5; perhaps D is TRBD1 or TRBD2 (5 bases each). The CDR3 has 13 residues. Germline lookup yields CDR1 LGHNT and CDR2 FRNRAP. The V end was cut by 6 bases, the J end by 9 bases, with 17 bases between.